The source of this TCR beta chain is a study of blood T cell repertoires in COVID-19. For the study at large: From T cells, B-cell-depleted T cells, or PBMCs came the material, which was cDNA or gDNA.

Authors' processing steps: Cell counts per sample came from amplifying reference gene primers. Data came from immunoSEQ multiplex PCR; TCRdb stores just in-frame clones and leaves some out. The V and J calls and clone size come from that table; D and trimming were worked out from the DNA. Here the sample spans about 260,000 clones, around 84% being singletons. V was trimmed by 4 bases and J by 4 bases, leaving 13 bases between them. The CDR3 is 14 residues long. CDR1 is SGHAT and CDR2 is FQNNGV in the germline V gene. Cohorts were based on clinical histories the participants reported. This sequence joins TRBV11-2 and TRBJ2-5; a weak D match, TRBD1 (6 bases). The sequenced sample consisted of PBMCs or T cells enriched from blood (not recorded which). This TCR was sampled from a man aged 25 to 40 with acute COVID-19. DNA of the CDR3: TGTGCCAGCAGCTATTACAGGGACCCAGAGACCCAGTACTTC. Protein sequence: CASSYYRDPETQYF.